The entry that follows covers one T cell receptor (beta chain) sequence. This sample is drawn from a study of OX40 agonist ivuxolimab in advanced cancers. TCRdb keeps only in-frame clones here, not all; method: immunoSEQ multiplex PCR. The sample records just under 45,000 clones, less than 85% being singletons. Germline CDR1 and CDR2: LNHDA and SQIVND (reference sequence). Trimming stripped 2 bases from V and 13 bases from J, with 9 bases between. The CDR3 totals 11 residues. The TCR was taken from an adult with an advanced solid tumor such as melanoma, head and neck, liver or kidney cancer. The rearrangement uses TRBV19 and TRBJ2-1, with D hard to call. Material: CD4+ or CD8+ T cells sorted from blood, obtained in a trial of the OX40 agonist ivuxolimab. The CDR3 protein is CASSIRQVQFF. The CDR3 nucleotides are TGTGCCAGTAGTATAAGGCAGGTCCAGTTCTTC.